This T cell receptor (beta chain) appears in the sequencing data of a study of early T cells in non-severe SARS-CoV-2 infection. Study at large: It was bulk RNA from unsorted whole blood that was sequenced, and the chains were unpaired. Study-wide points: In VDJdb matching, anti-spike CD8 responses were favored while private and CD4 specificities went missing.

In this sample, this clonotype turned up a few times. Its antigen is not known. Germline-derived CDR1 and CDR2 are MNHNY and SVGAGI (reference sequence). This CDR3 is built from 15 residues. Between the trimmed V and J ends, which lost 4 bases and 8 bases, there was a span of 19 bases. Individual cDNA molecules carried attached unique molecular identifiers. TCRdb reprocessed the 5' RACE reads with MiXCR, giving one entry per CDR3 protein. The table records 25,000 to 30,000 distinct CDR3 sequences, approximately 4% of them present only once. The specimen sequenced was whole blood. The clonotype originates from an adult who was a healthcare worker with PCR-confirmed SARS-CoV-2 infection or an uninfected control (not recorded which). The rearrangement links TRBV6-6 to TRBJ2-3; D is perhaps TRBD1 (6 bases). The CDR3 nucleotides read TGTGCCAGCAGTTCTTCAGGGGACAATTCGGGTACGCAGTATTTT. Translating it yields CASSSSGDNSGTQYF.